Following are 11 T cell receptor beta chains from one sample sequenced in a study of blood T cell repertoires in COVID-19. Produced via immunoSEQ multiplex PCR; TCRdb's table is partial and in-frame only. The sample yields tens of thousands of clones, approximately 80% seen once. The specimen sequenced was peripheral blood. The receptor source for this set is a man aged 50 to 60 with active COVID-19.

V and J are TRBV6-6 and TRBJ1-5, with D uncertain. This CDR3 region has 14 residues. Trimming stripped 2 bases from V and 3 bases from J, with 8 bases between. The germline V gene encodes CDR1 MNHNY and CDR2 SVGAGI (reference sequence). The CDR3 here is CASSYEGHNQPQHF. CDR3 nucleotides: TGTGCCAGCAGTTACGAGGGCCACAATCAGCCCCAGCATTTT.

The gene calls are TRBV7-8 and TRBJ1-5; D gene unclear. Germline V gives CDR1 SGHVS, CDR2 FQNEAQ. Trimming pared 2 bases from V and 10 bases from J, leaving 12 bases between. The CDR3 extends over 13 amino acids. In DNA, the CDR3 is TGTGCCAGCAGCTTATCCTTCGTACATCCCCAGCATTTT. This encodes CASSLSFVHPQHF.

This chain links TRBV5-1 with TRBJ2-7; no clear D gene. This CDR3 region has 14 residues. The germline CDR1 and CDR2 sequences are SGHRS and YFSETQ. V lost 1 base, J lost 2 bases, and 10 bases lay in between. CDR3 nucleotides: TGCGCCAGCAGCTTGTCTGAGTCCCCCTACGAGCAGTACTTC. Translated, it gives CASSLSESPYEQYF.

The chain is built from TRBV18 and TRBJ2-3; 8 bases fit TRBD1. CDR1 is KGHSH and CDR2 is LQKENI in the germline V gene. The CDR3 is made up of 14 amino acids. V trimming: 5 bases; J trimming: 5 bases; junction bases outside the gene matches: 6. The CDR3 sequence is CASSSGTGKDTQYF. In DNA form, the CDR3 reads TGTGCCAGCTCATCAGGGACAGGTAAAGATACGCAGTATTTT.

The chain recombines TRBV3-1 (or the pseudogene TRBV3-2) with TRBJ2-7, with 8 bases matching TRBD2. This CDR3 has 14 residues. Germline V gives CDR1 LGHDT, CDR2 YNNKEL (reference sequence). Losses at the gene ends were 6 bases for V and 2 bases for J; bases not matched to a gene: 6. The chain's CDR3 is CASSPSGGAYEQYF. The CDR3 nucleotides read TGTGCCAGCAGTCCGTCGGGGGGGGCCTACGAGCAGTACTTC.

The J gene is TRBJ2-2, the V gene TRBV28; 8 positions agree with TRBD2. CDR1 is MDHEN and CDR2 is SYDVKM in the germline V gene. The CDR3 consists of 15 residues. Unmatched junction bases numbered 6, after V lost 3 bases and J lost 6 bases. DNA of the CDR3: TGTGCCAGCAGTTTTGGCGGGGGGTTGTCCGGGGAGCTGTTTTTT. Its protein is CASSFGGGLSGELFF.

The chain couples TRBV7-6 to TRBJ2-2; 7 bases fit TRBD2. Germline CDR1 is SGHVS and CDR2 is FNYEAQ. The CDR3 extends over 15 amino acids. With V trimmed by 5 bases and J by 5 bases, 8 bases remained unmatched. CDR3 in amino acids: CASSRTSGGTGELFF. The CDR3 DNA is TGTGCCAGCAGCCGGACTAGTGGAGGGACCGGGGAGCTGTTTTTT.

V gene TRBV20-1 combines with J gene TRBJ2-1, with D perhaps matching TRBD2 (5 bases). Germline CDR1 is DFQATT and CDR2 is SNEGSKA (reference sequence). This CDR3 is 12 amino acids long. The V end was cut by 3 bases, the J end by 5 bases, with 8 bases between. Written as DNA, the CDR3 is TGCAGTGCTAGTCGGGGTAACAATGAGCAGTTCTTC. Amino acid sequence: CSASRGNNEQFF.

The rearrangement joins TRBV7-2 to TRBJ2-7, with TRBD2 as a possible D gene (5 bases). The CDR3 extends over 12 amino acids. V gave up 7 bases and J gave up 5 bases, with 12 bases separating them. Germline lookup yields CDR1 SGHTA and CDR2 FQGNSA. The CDR3 loop reads CASTLGSHEQYF. The DNA of the CDR3 is TGTGCCAGCACCCTTGGGAGCCACGAGCAGTACTTC.

The V call is TRBV6-5, the J call TRBJ1-6; D ambiguous. The CDR3 runs to 14 residues. Trimming stripped 0 bases from V and 6 bases from J, with 6 bases between. Per germline, CDR1 MNHEY and CDR2 SVGAGI. The CDR3 loop reads CASSYSAFNSPLHF. As DNA, the CDR3 is TGTGCCAGCAGTTACTCGGCCTTTAATTCACCCCTCCACTTT.

The rearrangement joins TRBV6-5 to TRBJ2-7; TRBD1 matches 7 bases. Trimming cost V 4 bases and J 2 bases; bases outside gene matches: 5. The CDR3 contains 14 residues. CDR1 and CDR2 (germline): MNHEY, SVGAGI. In DNA form, the CDR3 reads TGTGCCAGCAGTTTAAGACAGGGCCCCTACGAGCAGTACTTC. The encoded protein is CASSLRQGPYEQYF.